Here is one T cell receptor (beta chain) with its context. Its antigen is currently unknown. The sample comes from a study of T cell responses to AZD1222 COVID-19 vaccine. At the level of the study: Samples with a second dose at about 4 or about 12 weeks were pooled together. Notes on the study in general: As reported, nearly half of all spike-specific TCRs target variant regions that are unmutated. Vaccine-associated CD4 TCRs ranged over spike, dominating at 160-218 and 743-854. Baseline serology detected seropositivity in only five or six AZD1222 recipients.

Some clones are missing from TCRdb's copy, which holds only in-frame ones; the method was immunoSEQ multiplex PCR. The repertoire holds over 90,000 clones, about nine tenths seen once, with less than 55% in the top ten. This CDR3 comprises 16 residues. Unmatched junction bases numbered 13, after V lost 5 bases and J lost 4 bases. CDR1 is SGHAT and CDR2 is FQNNGV in the germline V gene. The sample was peripheral blood, taken on day 0 of AZD1222 vaccination. This sequence was found in an adult in good health. V gene TRBV11-2 combines with J gene TRBJ1-2; 7 bases map to TRBD1. The CDR3 DNA reads as TGTGCCAGCAGCACGCGACAGGGCCTGCGTACCTATGGCTACACCTTC. Protein sequence: CASSTRQGLRTYGYTF.